The 21 T cell receptor beta chains reported below all come from one sample, sequenced in a study of monozygotic twins with inflammatory bowel disease. TCRdb re-called the 5' RACE reads, yielding one record per CDR3 amino acid sequence without DNA. The sample has about 440,000 distinct CDR3 sequences, and its top ten clones hold about 2.2%. Sequenced sample: blood. These TCRs come from a human donor with ulcerative colitis or Crohn's disease, or a healthy co-twin of an affected twin (not recorded which).

This sequence joins TRBV15 and TRBJ2-5; there is no DNA to check the TCRdb D call of TRBD2. Germline CDR1 reads LNHNV; CDR2 reads YYDKDF (reference sequence). The CDR3 is made up of 17 amino acids. The CDR3 sequence: CATSRDRASAGGETQYF.

The chain links TRBV18 to TRBJ2-1; absent DNA, TCRdb's TRBD1 call cannot be checked. This CDR3 is built from 17 residues. CDR1 is KGHSH, CDR2 LQKENI, per germline. The CDR3 here is CASSPPTGQGRGNEQFF.

The CDR3 sequence: CASSPAPDNEQFF. The J gene is TRBJ2-1, the V gene TRBV6-5; the D gene TCRdb calls, TRBD1, cannot be checked with no DNA. This CDR3 has 13 residues. Per the germline V gene, CDR1 is MNHEY and CDR2 is SVGAGI.

The chain has TRBV18 and TRBJ2-5; TCRdb's assignment of TRBD1 cannot be checked, as there is no DNA. Germline values: CDR1 KGHSH, CDR2 LQKENI. This CDR3 comprises 15 residues. The CDR3 spells CASSPVSGKGETQYF.

V is TRBV7-9 and J is TRBJ2-2; there is no DNA to check the TCRdb D call of TRBD2. The CDR3 loop spans 16 amino acids. The V gene's germline CDR1 is SEHNR and CDR2 FQNEAQ (reference sequence). CDR3 amino acids: CASSFGGQTNTGELFF. The whole variable domain, filled in from reference TRBV7-9 and TRBJ2-2, reads DTGVSQNPRHKITKRGQNVTFRCDPISEHNRLYWYRQTLGQGPEFLTYFQNEAQLEKSRLLSDRFSAERPKGSFSTLEIQRTEQGDSAMYLCASSFGGQTNTGELFFGEGSRLTVL.

The V gene is TRBV5-4, the J gene TRBJ1-2. The CDR3 sequence is 14 residues long. Germline CDR1 is SGHNT and CDR2 is YYREEE (reference sequence). CDR3 sequence: CASSPTGPNYGYTF.

The genes are TRBV10-3 and TRBJ1-6; TCRdb names TRBD1, which stays unverified in the absence of DNA. Germline lookup yields CDR1 ENHRY and CDR2 SYGVKD. The length of the CDR3 is 14 residues. The chain's CDR3 is CAITPDRDNSPLHF.

The V and J genes are TRBV10-3 and TRBJ1-5; TCRdb's D call of TRBD1 is untestable without DNA. The germline V gene has CDR1 ENHRY and CDR2 SYGVKD. This CDR3 has 15 residues. CDR3: CAISESSGGYQPQHF.

The chain uses TRBV19 and TRBJ2-2; TCRdb's D gene call, TRBD2, goes unchecked for lack of DNA. The V gene's germline CDR1 is LNHDA and CDR2 SQIVND (reference sequence). The CDR3 is made up of 16 amino acids. The CDR3 spells CASSKLAGVNAGELFF.

The chain links TRBV7-8 to TRBJ2-5. The CDR3 consists of 18 residues. Germline lookup yields CDR1 SGHVS and CDR2 FQNEAQ. CDR3 loop: CASSPVRRTGKQGETQYF.

The gene calls are TRBV11-2 and TRBJ2-2; lacking DNA, the TRBD1 call made by TCRdb goes unchecked. There are 17 residues in the CDR3. The germline gives CDR1 SGHAT, CDR2 FQNNGV. The CDR3: CASSPRTGGDYTGELFF.

This chain connects TRBV7-3 to TRBJ2-3; TCRdb returns TRBD2, unconfirmable since there is no DNA. Germline values: CDR1 SGHTA, CDR2 FQGTGA. The CDR3 covers 18 residues. This CDR3 reads CASSLAASGTRPTDTQYF.

The rearrangement links TRBV2 to TRBJ2-2; as DNA is missing, the TRBD1 call by TCRdb cannot be tested. CDR1 and CDR2 from the germline V gene are SNHLY and FYNNEI. This CDR3 contains 14 residues. CDR3 sequence reads: CASRGRQGSGELFF. Variable domain in full (rest from reference TRBV2 and TRBJ2-2): EPEVTQTPSHQVTQMGQEVILRCVPISNHLYFYWYRQILGQKVEFLVSFYNNEISEKSEIFDDQFSVERPDGSNFTLKIRSTKLEDSAMYFCASRGRQGSGELFFGEGSRLTVL.

This chain joins TRBV19 and TRBJ1-2; the TRBD1 assignment by TCRdb is unverifiable without DNA. The CDR3 is 14 amino acids. Per the germline V gene, CDR1 is LNHDA and CDR2 is SQIVND (reference sequence). CDR3 loop: CASSIPGQGDGYTF.

The genes are TRBV20-1 and TRBJ2-1; absent DNA, TCRdb's TRBD2 call cannot be checked. The CDR3 is made up of 15 amino acids. Germline loops: CDR1 DFQATT, CDR2 SNEGSKA (reference sequence). CDR3 region: CSAGLAGGSYNEQFF.

The chain couples TRBV7-9 to TRBJ2-1; with no DNA, the TCRdb D assignment of TRBD2 cannot be verified. This CDR3 is 16 amino acids long. Germline CDR1 SEHNR, CDR2 FQNEAQ (reference sequence). CDR3 in amino acids: CASSLDGGRARNEQFF.

This sequence joins TRBV24-1 and TRBJ2-1. This CDR3 has 14 amino acids. The germline gives CDR1 KGHDR, CDR2 SFDVKD. The CDR3 loop is CATSDLSGLNEQFF.

The chain couples TRBV6-2 or TRBV6-3 to TRBJ2-6. The CDR3 covers 15 residues. Germline V gene lookup returns CDR1 MNHEY and CDR2 SVGEGT. The CDR3 sequence: CASSYGDSGANVLTF.

The chain couples TRBV9 to TRBJ1-1; as DNA is missing, the TRBD1 call by TCRdb cannot be tested. This CDR3 is built from 14 residues. In germline, CDR1 is SGDLS, CDR2 YYNGEE. The CDR3 spells CASSPGTENTEAFF.

V gene TRBV12-3 or TRBV12-4 combines with J gene TRBJ2-2; TCRdb names TRBD1, which stays unverified in the absence of DNA. The CDR3 loop spans 17 amino acids. The CDR3 spells CASSRGQGASLTGELFF.

This rearrangement joins TRBV5-4 to TRBJ2-4; TCRdb reports TRBD1, a call that lacks DNA to check it against. The V gene's germline CDR1 is SGHNT and CDR2 YYREEE (reference sequence). This CDR3 spans 15 amino acids. This CDR3 reads CASSLTGQGLDIQYF. The full variable domain, rest sourced from reference TRBV5-4 and TRBJ2-4, is ETGVTQSPTHLIKTRGQQVTLRCSSQSGHNTVSWYQQALGQGPQFIFQYYREEENGRGNFPPRFSGLQFPNYSSELNVNALELDDSALYLCASSLTGQGLDIQYFGAGTRLSVL.